One and the same sample provided the 18 T cell receptor beta chains below, sequenced in a study of T cell responses to AZD1222 COVID-19 vaccine. Measured with immunoSEQ multiplex PCR; TCRdb has only the in-frame clones, and not every one. The table shows 120,000 or so clones, with approximately 88% occurring only once. The sequencing used peripheral blood, collected on day 0 of AZD1222 vaccination. The receptor set was obtained from an adult in good health.

This chain uses TRBV30 with TRBJ2-4; TRBD1 matches at 10 bases. Trimming took 5 bases from V and 0 from J; bases not matched to a gene: 7. The CDR3 has 16 residues. In germline, CDR1 is GTSNPN, CDR2 SVGIG (reference sequence). The CDR3 spells CAWAPGQGLAKNIQYF. The CDR3 bases are TGTGCCTGGGCCCCGGGACAGGGGCTAGCCAAAAACATTCAGTACTTC.

The rearrangement joins TRBV20-1 to TRBJ1-2, with D maybe TRBD1 (5 bases). The CDR3 runs 15 residues. V shed 3 bases and J shed 8 bases, with 22 bases lying between them. Germline V CDR1 and CDR2: DFQATT, SNEGSKA (reference sequence). The CDR3 loop is CSASIQGPPVRGYTF. CDR3 coding DNA: TGCAGTGCTAGTATCCAGGGCCCGCCAGTTAGGGGCTACACCTTC.

This clone was seen a handful of times. The rearrangement uses TRBV2 and TRBJ1-3; 8 nucleotides match TRBD1. V dropped 0 bases and J dropped 4; count of bases not matched to a gene: 11. The CDR3 is made up of 18 amino acids. Germline-derived CDR1 and CDR2 are SNHLY and FYNNEI. CDR3 sequence: CASSEALPGQGGGNTIYF. DNA of the CDR3: TGTGCCAGCAGTGAAGCGCTTCCAGGACAGGGCGGCGGAAACACCATATATTTT.

CDR3 protein: CASSTTGQNTEAFF. The CDR3 DNA reads as TGTGCCAGTAGTACGACAGGGCAGAACACTGAAGCTTTCTTT. The V call is TRBV19, the J call TRBJ1-1, with 7 bases matching TRBD1. V shed 4 bases, J shed 1 base, and the junction held 3 bases outside the gene matches. Per germline, CDR1 LNHDA and CDR2 SQIVND (reference sequence). CDR3 size: 14 residues.

The V gene is TRBV5-1, the J gene TRBJ1-1; D unclear. V lost 4 bases and J 0 bases, leaving 7 bases between the germline ends. Germline-derived CDR1 and CDR2 are SGHRS and YFSETQ. The CDR3 contains 13 residues. The CDR3 is CASSRALNTEAFF. The CDR3, as DNA: TGCGCCAGCAGCCGGGCGCTGAACACTGAAGCTTTCTTT.

The gene calls are TRBV11-3 and TRBJ2-3, with 9 bases aligning to TRBD2. This CDR3 comprises 16 residues. The V gene end was trimmed by 2 bases and the J gene end by 2 bases; junction bases not matched to a gene: 5. Germline assignment: CDR1 SGHNT and CDR2 YENEEA. Here the CDR3 reads CASSLTAGGVTDTQYF. In nucleotides, the CDR3 is TGTGCCAGCAGCTTAACAGCGGGAGGCGTCACAGATACGCAGTATTTT.

V and J are TRBV28 and TRBJ1-2, with D perhaps TRBD1 (5 bases). This CDR3 has 14 amino acids. Trimming pared 2 bases from V and 2 bases from J, leaving 9 bases between. From germline, CDR1 is MDHEN and CDR2 SYDVKM. The CDR3, as DNA: TGTGCCAGCAGTTTAAAGGGGTGGAACTATGGCTACACCTTC. This codes for CASSLKGWNYGYTF.

V gene TRBV7-9 combines with J gene TRBJ1-2, with unresolved D. CDR3 length: 13 residues. Germline V gene sequence: CDR1 SEHNR, CDR2 FQNEAQ (reference sequence). V gave up 2 bases and J gave up 4 bases, with 8 bases separating them. The CDR3 protein is CASSLSAGYGYTF. As DNA, the CDR3 is TGTGCCAGCAGCTTATCGGCTGGCTATGGCTACACCTTC. Drawing the rest from reference TRBV7-9 and TRBJ1-2, the complete variable domain is DTGVSQNPRHKITKRGQNVTFRCDPISEHNRLYWYRQTLGQGPEFLTYFQNEAQLEKSRLLSDRFSAERPKGSFSTLEIQRTEQGDSAMYLCASSLSAGYGYTFGSGTRLTVV.

CDR3 region: CAWMPGPGYGYTF. CDR3 nucleotide sequence: TGTGCCTGGATGCCGGGGCCCGGCTATGGCTACACCTTC. V is TRBV30 and J is TRBJ1-2, with D maybe TRBD1 (5 bases). Germline lookup yields CDR1 GTSNPN and CDR2 SVGIG (reference sequence). The CDR3 is made up of 13 amino acids. V was cut by 4 bases and J by 4 bases, with 13 bases left in between.

The genes are TRBV7-3 and TRBJ2-2; D perhaps matches TRBD1 (6 bases). Trimming took off 5 bases at V and 5 bases at J, with 18 bases between the two ends. This CDR3 is built from 16 residues. Germline CDR1 is SGHTA and CDR2 is FQGTGA. This CDR3 reads CASSPTGTSMTGELFF. The DNA of the CDR3 is TGTGCCAGCAGCCCAACCGGGACAAGTATGACCGGGGAGCTGTTTTTT.

CDR3 nucleotides: TGTGCCAGCAGGCCCGGGACAACTGGAAACACCATATATTTT. Translated, it gives CASRPGTTGNTIYF. This chain joins TRBV28 and TRBJ1-3, with D maybe TRBD1 (6 bases). Germline CDR1 reads MDHEN; CDR2 reads SYDVKM. Trimming took off 6 bases at V and 2 bases at J, with 11 bases between the two ends. The CDR3 spans 14 residues.

The V and J genes are TRBV11-2 and TRBJ1-2; D remains unclear. Trimming cost V 5 bases and J 6 bases, with 16 bases left between them. CDR1 SGHAT and CDR2 FQNNGV come from the germline V gene. The CDR3 has 14 residues. The CDR3 loop reads CASSLDAGTNGYTF. The CDR3 nucleotides are TGTGCCAGCAGCCTGGACGCGGGCACGAATGGCTACACCTTC.

In nucleotides, the CDR3 is TGCGCCAGCAGCCTAAAGCAGGGCGAGCGGGTGACCACAGATACGCAGTATTTT. Protein: CASSLKQGERVTTDTQYF. The chain uses TRBV4-3 and TRBJ2-3, with D perhaps matching TRBD2 (6 bases). Germline assignment: CDR1 LGHNA and CDR2 YSLEER. Trimming pared 4 bases from V and 2 bases from J, leaving 22 bases between. This CDR3 comprises 18 residues.

The chain is built from TRBV18 and TRBJ2-3; 14 nucleotides line up with TRBD2. Per the germline V gene, CDR1 is KGHSH and CDR2 is LQKENI. With 3 bases clipped from V and 2 bases from J, the junction kept 1 base outside the gene matches. CDR3 length equals 16 residues. CDR3 amino acids: CASSPGLAGVTDTQYF. CDR3 DNA: TGTGCCAGCTCACCGGGACTAGCGGGGGTCACAGATACGCAGTATTTT.

J is TRBJ2-7 and V is TRBV3-1 (or the pseudogene TRBV3-2); D gene ambiguous. CDR1 and CDR2 (germline): LGHDT, YNNKEL (reference sequence). The CDR3 sequence is 14 residues long. Deletions cut 1 base from V and 2 bases from J, with 9 bases between. CDR3 residues: CASSQGQAPYEQYF. CDR3 DNA sequence: TGTGCCAGCAGCCAAGGGCAGGCACCCTACGAGCAGTACTTC.

About this clone itself: This sample includes further DNA sequences coding for the same CDR3. The chain uses TRBV9 and TRBJ1-1; D is unclear. Germline V gives CDR1 SGDLS, CDR2 YYNGEE. The CDR3 totals 15 residues. V lost 0 bases to trimming and J lost 4 bases, with 13 bases between them. The CDR3 sequence is CASSVGVGPSTEAFF. CDR3 in DNA: TGTGCCAGCAGCGTAGGGGTTGGGCCATCCACTGAAGCTTTCTTT.

The J gene is TRBJ1-4, the V gene TRBV7-2; no reliable D call. The CDR3 is 14 amino acids. The germline V gene has CDR1 SGHTA and CDR2 FQGNSA. The V and J ends lost 5 bases and 4 bases respectively, with 11 bases between them. Here the CDR3 DNA reads TGTGCCAGCAGCCTTTCCTTGGTTAATGAAAAACTGTTTTTT. Its translation: CASSLSLVNEKLFF. Looking up the rest from reference TRBV7-2 and TRBJ1-4 gives the full variable domain: GAGVSQSPSNKVTEKGKDVELRCDPISGHTALYWYRQSLGQGLEFLIYFQGNSAPDKSGLPSDRFSAERTGGSVSTLTIQRTQQEDSAVYLCASSLSLVNEKLFFGSGTQLSVL.

The genes are TRBV29-1 and TRBJ1-2; 8 nucleotides match TRBD1. The length of the CDR3 is 13 residues. The J segment lost 2 bases and the V segment lost 7 bases, leaving 6 bases of the junction unmatched. Germline V gene lookup returns CDR1 SQVTM and CDR2 ANQGSEA. CDR3 amino acids: CSARTGQNYGYTF. DNA of the CDR3: TGCAGCGCCCGGACAGGGCAGAACTATGGCTACACCTTC. Filled out from reference TRBV29-1 and TRBJ1-2, the complete variable domain reads SAVISQKPSRDICQRGTSLTIQCQVDSQVTMMFWYRQQPGQSLTLIATANQGSEATYESGFVIDKFPISRPNLTFSTLTVSNMSPEDSSIYLCSARTGQNYGYTFGSGTRLTVV.